Sequencing of this T cell receptor beta chain was carried out in a study of vaccination and CD4 T cells after COVID-19 (dated by TCRdb to the early 2020s). About the investigation overall: Convalescent patients had a positive SARS-CoV-2 result on nasal swab PCR, and of these patients, several had mild disease and one had severe disease. Post-COVID blood samples were collected from convalescent patients a median of around 100 days after diagnosis, with a range of about 35 to 161 days. The cultures were stimulated with overlapping spike peptide pools from SARS-CoV-2 and from the common cold coronaviruses HCoV-NL63, HCoV-OC43 and HCoV-229E. The time from the second vaccine dose to post-vaccine blood sampling had a median of around 72 days and ranged from about 13 to 250 days. The convalescent cohort included six males and four females, with two Hispanic individuals, seven Caucasians, two Asians and one multiracial person. In around nine COVID-19 convalescent patients and 4 infection-naive healthy vaccine recipients, the spike-specific CD4+ TCR repertoire before mRNA vaccination was compared with the repertoire after mRNA vaccination. In control cultures, a CEFX viral epitope pool was used as positive control, an HIV-1 Nef peptide pool was used as negative control, or no peptide was added. Participants got two doses of the Pfizer-BioNTech BNT162b2 vaccine (n=8) or two doses of the Moderna mRNA-1273 vaccine (n=2). Points the paper makes about the study in general: In convalescent patients, a median roughly 86% of post-vaccine SARS-CoV-2-reactive clones were detected only after vaccination, suggesting vaccine-specific priming. Nearly all vaccine-specific clones in convalescent patients (304 of 307) were mono-reactive for SARS-CoV-2 spike rather than cross-reactive with common cold coronaviruses. The number of convalescent patients in the study was relatively small, and the study did not examine early timepoints following natural infection. Although the median number of SARS-CoV-2-reactive clonotypes went up from roughly 22 after infection to some 37 after vaccination, the increase was not significant.

Per the germline V gene (reference sequence), DFQATT is the CDR1 and SNEGSKA is the CDR2. For this chain, trimming is 5 bases at the V end and 3 bases at the J end, and the number of junction bases without a gene match is 11. Reading from cysteine to phenylalanine, the CDR3 counts 16 amino acids. Left in the record is the CDR3 DNA by itself, 48 bases read in frame from the first base. The library relied on PCR. DNA from cultured CD4+ T cells underwent TCR sequencing with the Oncomine TCR Beta short-read assay at the Johns Hopkins FTIC core. Genomic DNA was extracted from the cultured CD4+ T cells with the QIAamp micro DNA kit. The Oncomine TCR Beta libraries from cultured CD4+ T cells were pooled using unique dual indexes and then sequenced on an Illumina iSeq 100. On the study's bioinformatics: Non-productive sequences were removed, and CDR3s not starting with C, not ending with F or W, or shorter than 7 amino acids were discarded. Antigen-specific clonotypes were identified using the MANAFEST web application through comparison of peptide-stimulated wells with reference and other culture wells. Positive clones required FDR below 0.05, an odds ratio above 5, and productive frequency above 0.1% in at least two of three replicate wells. Clonotypes that were significantly expanded in both SARS-CoV-2 spike wells and at least one common cold coronavirus spike condition were defined as cross-reactive. CDR3 homology was assessed with Levenshtein distances (stringdist) and unrooted phylogenetic trees (ape) in R version 3.6.1. Starting from the raw public reads, TCRdb applied fastp trimming at Q25, assembled clones with MiXCR and retained in-frame beta chains. Every entry covers one CDR3 protein and lists the most common genes and DNA from its rows. Here the V and J calls rest on TCRdb's processing, not on the authors' analysis. For this sample the table gives more than 5,500 distinct CDR3 sequences, of which more than 55% were detected only once. The top ten hold 28% of the sample.

Notes on this clonotype: Its recognized antigen is unknown. Per-base quality was not reported, and no clone a single base away is much larger than it.

Interpreted using the paper, the treatment or condition label stands for: approximately nine-day PBMC culture with coronavirus spike peptide pools or control peptides (ViraFEST assay). The ViraFEST assay was used in the study, in which antigen-specific T cells were expanded with peptide pools and expanded clonotypes were subsequently identified by TCR sequencing. The convalescent patients' positive SARS-CoV-2 PCR tests were from March to December 2020, which was before the Alpha, Beta and Delta variants emerged in the United States. Each well held 2.2 million or so PBMCs cultured with around 9 ug/ml peptide pools in IMDM containing roughly 5% human AB serum and approximately 10 IU/ml IL-2. On days 3 and 7, half of the culture medium was replaced with fresh IL-2-containing medium. CD4+ T cells were isolated after approximately eleven days of culture through negative selection using the EasySep CD4+ T cell isolation kit. PBMCs were separated from whole blood using Ficoll-Paque Plus gradient centrifugation and then either used fresh or cryopreserved at -140C. In general, triplicate wells were set up for every culture condition.

The chain couples TRBV20-1 to TRBJ2-5; the junction holds 11 bases that match TRBD2. Sequenced input: CD4+ T cells from blood, cultured in vitro. This TCR came from a human donor who had recovered from COVID-19. The CDR3 amino acid sequence is: CSAYRGTSGTKETQYF. The bases read TGCAGTGCTTACCGTGGGACTAGCGGTACCAAAGAGACCCAGTACTTC.